Presented here are 16 T cell receptor beta chains from one specimen sequenced in a study of CD8 T cells in ankylosing spondylitis. Study-level findings and limits: Blood from ankylosing spondylitis patients appeared to carry a characteristic eight-variant TCR beta motif.

TCRdb fed the 5' RACE reads into MiXCR, producing one record per CDR3 protein. The repertoire has roughly 440,000 distinct CDR3 sequences, roughly 17% of them found once; the top ten carry around 0.92%. These receptors are not linked to any known antigen. The sample consisted of blood, either unsorted or a sorted T cell fraction (not recorded which). These receptors were taken from a male donor with ankylosing spondylitis.

The CDR3 sequence is CASSQVGRGNQPQHF. The CDR3 DNA reads TGTGCCAGCAGCCAAGTAGGGAGGGGCAATCAGCCCCAGCATTTT. The V and J genes are TRBV4-2 and TRBJ1-5; D gene ambiguous. Germline V gene data show CDR1 as LGHNA and CDR2 as YNFKEQ. The CDR3 consists of 15 residues. V lost 1 base and J lost 2, with 9 bases in between.

This clonotype showed up just a few times. The rearrangement uses TRBV10-3 and TRBJ2-4, with TRBD1 matching over 7 bases. The junction had 9 bases not matched to a gene; V was cut back by 10 bases and J by 0 bases. The germline gives CDR1 ENHRY, CDR2 SYGVKD. CDR3 length: 15 amino acids. Here the CDR3 reads CATGQDRLAKNIQYF. CDR3 DNA: TGTGCCACCGGACAGGACAGACTAGCCAAAAACATTCAGTACTTC.

This clonotype was seen only a few times. V usage is TRBV5-1 and J usage is TRBJ1-6; TRBD1 matches 10 bases. The V segment lost 4 bases and the J segment 10 bases; nucleotides outside the gene matches: 5. The CDR3 length is 14 residues. Germline V gene lookup returns CDR1 SGHRS and CDR2 YFSETQ. In DNA form, the CDR3 reads TGCGCCAGCAGCGGAGGGACAGGGGTCTCACCCCTCCACTTT. This encodes CASSGGTGVSPLHF. Together with reference TRBV5-1 and TRBJ1-6, the CDR3 gives the full variable domain: KAGVTQTPRYLIKTRGQQVTLSCSPISGHRSVSWYQQTPGQGLQFLFEYFSETQRNKGNFPGRFSGRQFSNSRSEMNVSTLELGDSALYLCASSGGTGVSPLHFGNGTRLTVT.

This clonotype turned up a few times. The chain joins TRBV7-9 to TRBJ2-7; no clear D gene. Germline V gene sequence: CDR1 SEHNR, CDR2 FQNEAQ (reference sequence). The ends were cut back, 6 bases at V and 5 bases at J, with 8 bases in the middle. The CDR3 runs 11 residues. The CDR3: CASSRVDEQYF. The DNA of the CDR3 is TGTGCCAGCAGTCGTGTGGACGAGCAGTACTTC.

The V call is TRBV5-1, the J call TRBJ2-2, with 7 positions matching TRBD2. Germline CDR1 and CDR2: SGHRS and YFSETQ. The CDR3 runs 14 residues. The V gene end was trimmed by 4 bases and the J gene end by 5 bases; junction bases not matched to a gene: 5. The DNA for the CDR3 is TGCGCCAGCAGCGAGGGAGGGCCTACCGGGGAGCTGTTTTTT. Amino acids: CASSEGGPTGELFF.

In this sample, this clonotype turned up a few times. The rearrangement joins TRBV29-1 to TRBJ1-2, with D maybe TRBD1 (5 bases). Trimming removed 6 bases from V and 8 bases from J, with 19 bases in between. The length of the CDR3 is 13 residues. Germline V lookup: CDR1 SQVTM, CDR2 ANQGSEA. The CDR3 bases are TGCAGCGTCGTGAGGGACGCCCGTGCGGGCTACACCTTC. Residues: CSVVRDARAGYTF.

V and J are TRBV20-1 and TRBJ1-6; D call uncertain. V was clipped by 1 base and J by 9 bases, with 13 bases between them. The germline gives CDR1 DFQATT, CDR2 SNEGSKA (reference sequence). CDR3 length: 14 amino acids. The CDR3 loop is CSARVDSGGSPLHF. Written as DNA, the CDR3 is TGCAGTGCTAGAGTGGACTCTGGCGGTTCACCCCTCCACTTT.

This clonotype came up many times. The chain links TRBV7-9 to TRBJ2-6, with 8 bases that match TRBD1. CDR1 is SEHNR, CDR2 FQNEAQ, per germline (reference sequence). The CDR3 extends over 17 amino acids. The junction had 7 bases not matched to a gene; V was cut back by 6 bases and J by 0 bases. For the CDR3, the DNA is TGTGCCAGCAGTTCGGGACAGGCAATCTCTGGGGCCAACGTCCTGACTTTC. It encodes CASSSGQAISGANVLTF.

The chain has TRBV28 and TRBJ2-3; D may be TRBD2 (6 bases). Looked up from germline, CDR1 is MDHEN and CDR2 is SYDVKM. This CDR3 has 14 amino acids. The V gene lost 5 bases and the J gene lost 4 bases, with 13 bases spanning the gap. CDR3 DNA sequence: TGTGCCAGCAGTCCCCCGGGGGACGCAGATACGCAGTATTTT. Protein: CASSPPGDADTQYF.

This chain joins TRBV6-2 or TRBV6-3 and TRBJ2-1; tentative D call: TRBD2 (6 bases). In germline, CDR1 is MNHEY, CDR2 SVGEGT. V lost 5 bases and J 1 base, leaving 12 bases between the germline ends. The CDR3 has 15 residues. The CDR3 DNA follows: TGTGCCAGCAGTGCGACTAGGGTGTCCTACAATGAGCAGTTCTTC. Translating it yields CASSATRVSYNEQFF.

This clonotype was counted between two and nine times. V is TRBV20-1 and J is TRBJ1-6; the D is unclear. The V end lost 0 bases, the J end lost 7 bases, and 10 bases lay between the germline ends. This CDR3 region has 14 residues. Germline CDR1 and CDR2: DFQATT and SNEGSKA (reference sequence). The CDR3 spells CSAREDLSNSPLHF. In DNA form, the CDR3 reads TGCAGTGCTAGAGAAGACCTCAGCAATTCACCCCTCCACTTT.

The table lists this clonotype with a few counts. V gene TRBV12-1 combines with J gene TRBJ2-7; TRBD1 is taken as the D call from the table, unchecked against the DNA. TRBV12-1 is recorded as a pseudogene. The CDR3 loop spans 15 amino acids. CDR3 sequence reads: CASSLTGTGAYEQYF. CDR3 nucleotide sequence: TGTGCCAGCAGCTTAACCGGGACAGGGGCCTACGAGCAGTACTTC.

The chain couples TRBV4-2 to TRBJ1-4; D is ambiguous. The germline gives CDR1 LGHNA, CDR2 YNFKEQ. This CDR3 has 15 amino acids. The ends were cut back, 5 bases at V and 2 bases at J, with 12 bases in the middle. The CDR3: CASSVGGYTNEKLFF. The CDR3 nucleotides are TGTGCCAGCAGCGTGGGCGGCTACACTAATGAAAAACTGTTTTTT.

This clonotype appeared a few times. V gene TRBV11-1 combines with J gene TRBJ2-7; D remains ambiguous. The CDR3 is 12 amino acids. V lost 4 bases and J lost 6, with 10 bases in between. The germline CDR1 and CDR2 sequences are SGHAT and FQDESV (reference sequence). The CDR3 loop reads CASSSQSGEQYF. The CDR3 coding sequence is TGTGCCAGCAGCTCCCAATCGGGCGAGCAGTACTTC.

The CDR3 bases are TGCAGCGCCCTCTTTGGATTGGCCTACAATGAGCAGTTCTTC. Translating it yields CSALFGLAYNEQFF. The V call is TRBV29-1, the J call TRBJ2-1; D unresolved. The V and J ends lost 7 bases and 2 bases respectively, with 15 bases between them. Germline assignment: CDR1 SQVTM and CDR2 ANQGSEA. This CDR3 has 14 residues.

This clonotype turned up a few times. This sequence joins TRBV12-3 or TRBV12-4 and TRBJ2-1; D may be TRBD2 (7 bases). CDR3 length: 16 residues. V lost 6 bases and J lost 6, with 21 bases in between. The CDR3 DNA follows: TGTGCCAGCAGCCTGCGTGGGGGGGCGCATGGCAATGAGCAGTTCTTC. Protein sequence: CASSLRGGAHGNEQFF.